The following is a T cell receptor beta chain sequence with its context. This sample also contains other DNA sequences that code for the same CDR3. This specimen comes from a study of cytomegalovirus exposure and HLA in healthy donors. Study overall: The Caucasian-associated ancestry cluster held roughly 81% of 398 genotyped donors.

PCR involved 60 Vbeta and 13 Jbeta primers. Method: immunoSEQ multiplex PCR; TCRdb's copy keeps in-frame clones and lacks some. Of about 160,000 clones in the sample, roughly 85% were seen once. This CDR3 has 17 amino acids. CDR1 is KGHSH, CDR2 LQKENI, per germline. The trim removed 3 bases at V and 1 base at J, leaving 8 bases unmatched. This chain joins TRBV18 and TRBJ1-3; TRBD1 matches 8 bases. This clonotype was sampled from a woman aged 50 to 60 in good health and CMV-seropositive. Sequencing was carried out using PBMCs. CDR3 sequence (DNA): TGTGCCAGCTCACCGCTGCCGACAGGGGAATCTGGAAACACCATATATTTT. Its protein is CASSPLPTGESGNTIYF.